These 28 T cell receptor beta chains share one sample of origin, sequenced in a study of CD8 T cells in Susac syndrome. Random-hexamer reverse transcription was applied to roughly 0.5 to 1 ug RNA. TCRdb called the immunoSEQ multiplex PCR reads again in MiXCR, with one record for every CDR3 protein. The table includes about 120,000 distinct CDR3 sequences, 94% detected once. The specimen was CD4+ T cells from PBMCs. The receptor set was obtained from a human donor in good health.

CDR3 in amino acids: CASSLKGPGQGTDTQYF. The CDR3 coding sequence is TGTGCCAGCAGCTTAAAGGGTCCGGGACAGGGCACAGATACGCAGTATTTT. The rearrangement joins TRBV7-2 to TRBJ2-3, with 8 positions matching TRBD1. V trimming: 2 bases; J trimming: 1 base; junction bases outside the gene matches: 8. CDR1 SGHTA and CDR2 FQGNSA come from the germline V gene. The CDR3 loop spans 17 amino acids.

The V and J genes are TRBV7-9 and TRBJ2-7, with D perhaps TRBD2 (5 bases). The V end lost 5 bases, the J end lost 1 base, and 15 bases lay between the germline ends. This CDR3 region has 15 residues. Germline V gene data show CDR1 as SEHNR and CDR2 as FQNEAQ (reference sequence). The CDR3 nucleotides are TGTGCCAGCAGCGACCTAGCAAAATCGTCCTACGAGCAGTACTTC. This sequence encodes CASSDLAKSSYEQYF. Combining the CDR3 with reference TRBV7-9 and TRBJ2-7 gives the whole variable domain DTGVSQNPRHKITKRGQNVTFRCDPISEHNRLYWYRQTLGQGPEFLTYFQNEAQLEKSRLLSDRFSAERPKGSFSTLEIQRTEQGDSAMYLCASSDLAKSSYEQYFGPGTRLTVT.

The chain links TRBV27 to TRBJ1-1, with no clear D. V was pared by 3 bases and J by 4 bases, with 12 bases between. From germline, CDR1 is MNHEY and CDR2 SMNVEV (reference sequence). This CDR3 is built from 14 residues. The CDR3 bases are TGTGCCAGCAGTTTTCATCCGAGCCTCACTGAAGCTTTCTTT. Its protein is CASSFHPSLTEAFF.

The V and J genes are TRBV28 and TRBJ1-2; TRBD1 aligns across 11 bases. After removal of 6 bases from V and 7 bases from J, the junction contained 4 bases not matched to a gene. The germline gives CDR1 MDHEN, CDR2 SYDVKM. The CDR3 is 13 amino acids. CDR3 loop: CASRPGQGVGYTF. In DNA, the CDR3 is TGTGCCAGCAGGCCGGGACAGGGGGTTGGCTACACCTTC.

V gene TRBV6-5 combines with J gene TRBJ2-7; 7 bases are a match to TRBD1. The CDR3 loop spans 14 amino acids. With V trimmed by 7 bases and J by 2 bases, 8 bases remained unmatched. Per the germline V gene, CDR1 is MNHEY and CDR2 is SVGAGI. CDR3: CASINIRGPYEQYF. In DNA form, the CDR3 reads TGTGCCAGCATCAACATTAGGGGGCCCTACGAGCAGTACTTC.

The V gene is TRBV3-1, the J gene TRBJ2-6, with 7 nucleotides matching TRBD1. The germline V gene has CDR1 LGHDT and CDR2 YNNKEL (reference sequence). Trimming at V came to 6 bases and at J to 0 bases, leaving 11 bases not matched to a gene. There are 18 residues in the CDR3. The CDR3 sequence is CASRSSQGFVSGANVLTF. The CDR3 DNA reads TGTGCCAGCAGGTCGTCACAGGGGTTTGTCTCTGGGGCCAACGTCCTGACTTTC.

This sequence joins TRBV6-5 and TRBJ2-2, with 8 bases that match TRBD2. V lost 2 bases to trimming and J lost 5 bases; unmatched junction nucleotides: 10. CDR1 MNHEY and CDR2 SVGAGI come from the germline V gene. The CDR3 consists of 17 residues. The CDR3, as DNA: TGTGCCAGCAGTTACGGGGACCGGAGCGGGAGAACCGGGGAGCTGTTTTTT. It encodes CASSYGDRSGRTGELFF.

The rearrangement links TRBV12-3 or TRBV12-4 to TRBJ2-5; 10 nucleotides match TRBD2. V lost 2 bases and J lost 6; bases outside the gene matches: 6. CDR3 length equals 15 residues. CDR3 loop: CASSLLAGVGKTQYF. In nucleotides, the CDR3 is TGTGCCAGCAGTTTACTAGCGGGAGTGGGCAAGACCCAGTACTTC.

The V call is TRBV5-6, the J call TRBJ2-5, with a tentative D call TRBD2 (5 bases). The germline V and J ends were trimmed by 2 bases and 5 bases, with 16 bases remaining between them. The CDR3 covers 15 residues. Germline lookup yields CDR1 SGHDT and CDR2 YYEEEE. In DNA, the CDR3 is TGTGCCAGCAGCTTTTCCTTTGGGTCGGGGGAGACCCAGTACTTC. Its translation is CASSFSFGSGETQYF. The full variable domain, its missing parts supplied by reference TRBV5-6 and TRBJ2-5, is DAGVTQSPTHLIKTRGQQVTLRCSPKSGHDTVSWYQQALGQGPQFIFQYYEEEERQRGNFPDRFSGHQFPNYSSELNVNALLLGDSALYLCASSFSFGSGETQYFGPGTRLLVL.

This sequence joins TRBV5-1 and TRBJ2-1; 11 nucleotides agree with TRBD2. J was trimmed by 5 bases and V by 4 bases; bases with no gene match: 5. From germline, CDR1 is SGHRS and CDR2 YFSETQ. CDR3 length: 15 residues. The CDR3 region is CASSHRLAGNNEQFF. As DNA, the CDR3 is TGCGCCAGCAGCCATCGACTAGCGGGGAACAATGAGCAGTTCTTC.

The chain has TRBV18 and TRBJ2-1; D is unclear. The CDR3 covers 12 residues. CDR1 and CDR2 from the germline V gene are KGHSH and LQKENI. With 0 bases removed from V and 5 bases from J, the gap between germline ends came to 2 bases. This chain's CDR3 is CASSPPDNEQFF. The CDR3 region has the DNA TGTGCCAGCTCACCACCCGACAATGAGCAGTTCTTC.

The chain recombines TRBV6-2 or TRBV6-3 with TRBJ2-1; 8 nucleotides match TRBD2. Germline CDR1 is MNHEY and CDR2 is SVGEGT. The V gene end was trimmed by 5 bases and the J gene end by 10 bases; junction bases not matched to a gene: 16. The CDR3 is 16 residues long. In nucleotides, the CDR3 is TGTGCCAGCAGTCGACTTAGCGGGGCCTCAGCGGGGGAGCAGTTCTTC. Translating gives CASSRLSGASAGEQFF.

The CDR3 spells CSASGTSGRTDTQYF. CDR3 in DNA: TGCAGTGCGTCCGGGACTAGCGGCCGCACAGATACGCAGTATTTT. The chain combines TRBV20-1 with TRBJ2-3; 11 bases map to TRBD2. Losses at the gene ends were 6 bases for V and 1 base for J; bases not matched to a gene: 6. This CDR3 is built from 15 residues. The V gene's germline CDR1 is DFQATT and CDR2 SNEGSKA (reference sequence).

The chain employs TRBV10-3 and TRBJ1-1; D unresolved. Per the germline V gene, CDR1 is ENHRY and CDR2 is SYGVKD. This CDR3 spans 12 amino acids. V was clipped by 4 bases and J by 3 bases, with 6 bases between them. The CDR3 DNA is TGTGCCATCAGTGTGCAGGACACTGAAGCTTTCTTT. It is translated as CAISVQDTEAFF.

The rearrangement joins TRBV5-1 to TRBJ2-1; D assignment may be TRBD1 or TRBD2 (5 bases each). This CDR3 contains 14 residues. Trimming took 3 bases from V and 8 from J, leaving 15 bases between them. CDR1 SGHRS and CDR2 YFSETQ come from the germline V gene. CDR3 bases: TGCGCCAGCAGCTCCCCGGGACCTGGGGATGAGCAGTTCTTC. It specifies CASSSPGPGDEQFF.

This clonotype was recorded a few times. The chain is built from TRBV27 and TRBJ1-3; possible D gene TRBD1, 6 bases. The germline V and J ends were trimmed by 4 bases and 4 bases, with 11 bases remaining between them. CDR1 and CDR2 (germline): MNHEY, SMNVEV (reference sequence). The CDR3 has 14 residues. The CDR3 DNA reads as TGTGCCAGCAGTTCTGGCGGACAGGGAAACACCATATATTTT. Protein sequence: CASSSGGQGNTIYF.

V and J are TRBV9 and TRBJ1-6, with no clear D. Germline V gene sequence: CDR1 SGDLS, CDR2 YYNGEE. This CDR3 spans 15 amino acids. V lost 3 bases to trimming and J lost 7 bases, with 14 bases between them. The CDR3 reads CASSALNGINSPLHF. The CDR3 nucleotides are TGTGCCAGCAGCGCCCTAAACGGGATAAATTCACCCCTCCACTTT.

The V call is TRBV14, the J call TRBJ2-1; weak D call: TRBD2 (6 bases). The CDR3 is 16 residues long. Trimming removed 4 bases from V and 10 bases from J, with 23 bases in between. CDR1 is SGHDN, CDR2 FVKESK, per germline. The CDR3 spells CASSPSGLWDVREQFF. DNA of the CDR3: TGTGCCAGCAGCCCCAGCGGGCTGTGGGACGTCAGGGAGCAGTTCTTC. The full variable domain, rest sourced from reference TRBV14 and TRBJ2-1, is EAGVTQFPSHSVIEKGQTVTLRCDPISGHDNLYWYRRVMGKEIKFLLHFVKESKQDESGMPNNRFLAERTGGTYSTLKVQPAELEDSGVYFCASSPSGLWDVREQFFGPGTRLTVL.

This chain links TRBV6-2 or TRBV6-3 with TRBJ2-1, with 8 bases identical to TRBD1. The CDR3 is 14 amino acids. Germline values: CDR1 MNHEY, CDR2 SVGEGT. Germline trimming cut 7 bases from V and 8 bases from J; bases unmatched to any gene: 10. The chain's CDR3 is CASTSPGQVYEQFF. In DNA form, the CDR3 reads TGTGCCAGCACCTCACCGGGACAGGTGTATGAGCAGTTCTTC.

J is TRBJ2-5 and V is TRBV7-9, with D possibly TRBD1 on 5 matching bases. V was cut by 3 bases and J by 4 bases, with 6 bases left in between. The CDR3 covers 12 residues. CDR1 and CDR2 (germline): SEHNR, FQNEAQ (reference sequence). The CDR3 nucleotides are TGTGCCAGCAGCTTTGGGGCAGAGACCCAGTACTTC. It translates to CASSFGAETQYF. The variable domain in full, with the rest retrieved from reference TRBV7-9 and TRBJ2-5, is DTGVSQNPRHKITKRGQNVTFRCDPISEHNRLYWYRQTLGQGPEFLTYFQNEAQLEKSRLLSDRFSAERPKGSFSTLEIQRTEQGDSAMYLCASSFGAETQYFGPGTRLLVL.

The chain combines TRBV24-1 with TRBJ2-6; D remains unclear. In germline, CDR1 is KGHDR, CDR2 SFDVKD. CDR3 length equals 16 residues. V was pared by 5 bases and J by 1 base, with 11 bases between. The CDR3 DNA reads TGTGCCACCAGTGGGGTGTCTCTATCTGGGGCCAACGTCCTGACTTTC. This encodes CATSGVSLSGANVLTF.

The chain carries TRBV2 and TRBJ2-5, with 10 bases matching TRBD2. Per the germline V gene, CDR1 is SNHLY and CDR2 is FYNNEI. V gave up 2 bases and J gave up 2 bases; unmatched junction bases: 8. CDR3 length equals 17 residues. In DNA, the CDR3 is TGTGCCAGCAGTGAATTGGTAGCGGGAGGTGCGCAAGAGACCCAGTACTTC. As protein: CASSELVAGGAQETQYF.

The rearrangement joins TRBV6-9 to TRBJ2-7, with TRBD2 identical over 7 bases. CDR1 is MNHGY, CDR2 SVAAGI, per germline. This CDR3 comprises 15 residues. V gave up 4 bases and J gave up 6 bases; unmatched junction bases: 12. CDR3 nucleotides: TGTGCCAGCAGTTTCGAGGGAGGGGACGGGGGCGAGCAGTACTTC. Protein: CASSFEGGDGGEQYF.

The chain links TRBV29-1 to TRBJ2-1; no clear D gene. Germline CDR1 and CDR2: SQVTM and ANQGSEA. The CDR3 sequence is 11 residues long. The germline V and J ends were trimmed by 3 bases and 9 bases, with 9 bases remaining between them. The CDR3 DNA sequence: TGCAGCGTTGAGTTCTGGGTTGAGCAGTTCTTC. The encoded protein is CSVEFWVEQFF.

The chain combines TRBV3-1 with TRBJ1-1, with a possible D match to TRBD1 (5 bases). This CDR3 region has 15 residues. The V end was cut by 1 base, the J end by 5 bases, with 14 bases between. Germline V gene sequence: CDR1 LGHDT, CDR2 YNNKEL (reference sequence). The CDR3 sequence: CASSQAAGLRTEAFF. The DNA of the CDR3 is TGTGCCAGCAGCCAAGCAGCGGGACTGAGGACTGAAGCTTTCTTT.

The rearrangement links TRBV5-6 to TRBJ2-7, with no clear D. Trimming left V 4 bases short and J 2 bases short, with 16 bases between. The CDR3 consists of 15 residues. Germline assignment: CDR1 SGHDT and CDR2 YYEEEE. Written as DNA, the CDR3 is TGTGCCAGCAGCACCCGGGTTCTCTCCACCTACGAGCAGTACTTC. Amino acid sequence: CASSTRVLSTYEQYF.

The rearrangement uses TRBV12-3 or TRBV12-4 and TRBJ2-7; D is unresolved. The V and J ends lost 4 bases and 2 bases respectively, with 6 bases between them. The CDR3 has 12 amino acids. The CDR3 here is CASSSNAYEQYF. The CDR3 DNA reads TGTGCCAGCAGTTCCAATGCCTACGAGCAGTACTTC.

The rearrangement links TRBV5-1 to TRBJ2-3; 13 nucleotides align to TRBD2. The CDR3 spans 16 residues. The V gene's germline CDR1 is SGHRS and CDR2 YFSETQ. The ends lost 5 bases at V and 4 bases at J; junction bases unmatched: 7. The CDR3 loop is CASSSDGLAGADTQYF. In nucleotides, the CDR3 is TGCGCCAGCAGTTCTGATGGACTAGCGGGAGCAGATACGCAGTATTTT.